The rows below give T cell receptor beta chains drawn from one sample of a study of control samples from healthy donors and cancer patients. Assay: immunoSEQ multiplex PCR; the TCRdb copy retains only in-frame clones and omits some. The sample has some 200,000 clones; roughly 91% are singletons. Sequencing used blood. The receptors stem from a woman aged 25 to 39 in good health. CDR3s include the opening cysteine and the closing phenylalanine or tryptophan. The order of the fields is J gene, D gene, V gene, CDR3 protein, CDR3 DNA. A D gene is named only where the DNA matches it firmly.

J gene: TRBJ2-2
D gene: -
V gene: TRBV6-2/TRBV6-3
CDR3 protein: CASSYHTGELFF
CDR3 DNA: TGTGCCAGCAGTTACCACACCGGGGAGCTGTTTTTT

J gene: TRBJ2-7
D gene: TRBD1
V gene: TRBV18
CDR3 protein: CASSPGQRRYEQYF
CDR3 DNA: TGTGCCAGCTCACCGGGACAGAGAAGATACGAGCAGTACTTC

J gene: TRBJ2-5
D gene: -
V gene: TRBV9
CDR3 protein: CASSVGWSQETQYF
CDR3 DNA: TGTGCCAGCAGCGTAGGGTGGTCTCAAGAGACCCAGTACTTC

J gene: TRBJ2-7
D gene: -
V gene: TRBV5-5
CDR3 protein: CASSLGGLSYEQYF
CDR3 DNA: TGTGCCAGCAGCTTGGGGGGACTCTCCTACGAGCAGTACTTC

J gene: TRBJ1-2
D gene: TRBD1
V gene: TRBV30
CDR3 protein: CAWDRGLGGYTF
CDR3 DNA: TGTGCCTGGGACAGGGGGCTTGGTGGCTACACCTTC

J gene: TRBJ2-3
D gene: -
V gene: TRBV7-2
CDR3 protein: CASSLLTGRDTQYF
CDR3 DNA: TGTGCCAGCAGCTTATTAACAGGAAGAGATACGCAGTATTTT

J gene: TRBJ2-1
D gene: TRBD1
V gene: TRBV12-3/TRBV12-4
CDR3 protein: CASSGDSYNEQFF
CDR3 DNA: TGTGCCAGCAGTGGGGACAGCTACAATGAGCAGTTCTTC

J gene: TRBJ1-5
D gene: -
V gene: TRBV6-1
CDR3 protein: CASSEIDGDSNQPQHF
CDR3 DNA: TGTGCCAGCAGTGAAATAGATGGGGATAGCAATCAGCCCCAGCATTTT

J gene: TRBJ1-4
D gene: -
V gene: TRBV12-3/TRBV12-4
CDR3 protein: CASRGGANEKLFF
CDR3 DNA: TGTGCCAGCAGAGGGGGGGCTAATGAAAAACTGTTTTTT

J gene: TRBJ1-1
D gene: TRBD1
V gene: TRBV7-2
CDR3 protein: CASSLAGGFEAFF
CDR3 DNA: TGTGCCAGCAGCTTAGCAGGGGGCTTTGAAGCTTTCTTT

J gene: TRBJ1-1
D gene: TRBD1
V gene: TRBV11-3
CDR3 protein: CASSPRTGGYTEAFF
CDR3 DNA: TGTGCCAGCAGCCCTCGGACAGGGGGATACACTGAAGCTTTCTTT

J gene: TRBJ1-1
D gene: -
V gene: TRBV7-2
CDR3 protein: CASSWQGNTEAFF
CDR3 DNA: TGTGCCAGCAGCTGGCAGGGGAACACTGAAGCTTTCTTT

J gene: TRBJ1-2
D gene: TRBD1
V gene: TRBV9
CDR3 protein: CASSSHQGDYGYTF
CDR3 DNA: TGTGCCAGCAGCTCACACCAGGGGGACTATGGCTACACCTTC

J gene: TRBJ1-1
D gene: TRBD1
V gene: TRBV19
CDR3 protein: CASSPDRLILNTEAFF
CDR3 DNA: TGTGCCAGTAGTCCGGACAGGCTAATTCTGAACACTGAAGCTTTCTTT

J gene: TRBJ1-1
D gene: TRBD1
V gene: TRBV7-9
CDR3 protein: CASSVGQGIGTEAFF
CDR3 DNA: TGTGCCAGCAGCGTGGGACAGGGAATCGGCACTGAAGCTTTCTTT

J gene: TRBJ1-4
D gene: TRBD1
V gene: TRBV29-1
CDR3 protein: CSVSRQGNNEKLFF
CDR3 DNA: TGCAGCGTTTCAAGACAGGGGAATAATGAAAAACTGTTTTTT

J gene: TRBJ1-1
D gene: TRBD1
V gene: TRBV24-1
CDR3 protein: CATGNRGRTEAFF
CDR3 DNA: TGTGCCACCGGTAACAGGGGACGCACTGAAGCTTTCTTT

J gene: TRBJ1-2
D gene: TRBD1
V gene: TRBV5-6
CDR3 protein: CASSSTGVEGYTF
CDR3 DNA: TGTGCCAGCAGCTCGACAGGGGTGGAGGGCTACACCTTC

J gene: TRBJ2-3
D gene: TRBD1
V gene: TRBV7-9
CDR3 protein: CASSLGGQSTDTQYF
CDR3 DNA: TGTGCCAGCAGCTTAGGGGGACAGAGCACAGATACGCAGTATTTT

J gene: TRBJ2-7
D gene: -
V gene: TRBV3-1/TRBV3-2
CDR3 protein: CASSQNSYEQYF
CDR3 DNA: TGTGCCAGCAGCCAAAACAGCTACGAGCAGTACTTC

J gene: TRBJ1-5
D gene: -
V gene: TRBV27
CDR3 protein: CASSLFRNQPQHF
CDR3 DNA: TGTGCCAGCAGTTTATTCAGGAATCAGCCCCAGCATTTT

J gene: TRBJ1-5
D gene: -
V gene: TRBV6-4
CDR3 protein: CASSEGPAQPQHF
CDR3 DNA: TGTGCCAGCAGTGAAGGTCCGGCTCAGCCCCAGCATTTT

J gene: TRBJ2-7
D gene: TRBD2
V gene: TRBV30
CDR3 protein: CAWSDPGLAGGSYEQYF
CDR3 DNA: TGTGCCTGGAGTGACCCCGGACTAGCGGGAGGCTCCTACGAGCAGTACTTC

J gene: TRBJ2-5
D gene: TRBD1
V gene: TRBV7-9
CDR3 protein: CASSFGTGGQETQYF
CDR3 DNA: TGTGCCAGCAGCTTCGGGACAGGCGGCCAAGAGACCCAGTACTTC